Listed below are T cell receptor beta chains from one sample, sequenced in a study of CXCR3-negative and CXCR3-positive naive CD8 T cells. From its re-call of the 5' RACE reads, TCRdb lists each CDR3 protein once, without DNA. The table lists about 150,000 distinct CDR3 sequences. The sequenced sample was naive CXCR3+ CD8+ T cells from blood. The source of these receptors is a human donor in good health. Some clones in this sample may be carry-over from other donors' samples. Each CDR3 is given with its conserved first and last residue. Fields, in order: CDR3 length, J gene, V gene, CDR3 protein.

15	TRBJ2-7	TRBV20-1	CSAREEAGGLYEQYF
17	TRBJ2-2	TRBV15	CATSRASWRANTGELFF
14	TRBJ2-7	TRBV9	CASSVVRGAYEQYF
13	TRBJ2-1	TRBV28	CASSEDGYNEQFF
14	TRBJ1-2	TRBV20-1	CSARGTASINGYTF
14	TRBJ2-7	TRBV4-1	CASSQGGHSYGQYF
15	TRBJ2-1	TRBV9	CASSVVGSSYNEQFF
14	TRBJ2-1	TRBV7-9	CASSPGLAGAEQFF
13	TRBJ2-5	TRBV28	CASTTSGQETQYF
14	TRBJ2-7	TRBV20-1	CSAREVSGAYEQYF
13	TRBJ2-1	TRBV12-3/TRBV12-4	CASTHTRGYEQFF
17	TRBJ2-7	TRBV20-1	CSARDPPQMVRQDEQYF
15	TRBJ2-3	TRBV10-3	CAISESQERTDTQYF
14	TRBJ2-2	TRBV4-1	CASSQGQFTWELFF
12	TRBJ2-2	TRBV29-1	CSVEGGSGELLF
13	TRBJ2-5	TRBV7-3	CASSFRVQETQYF
15	TRBJ2-3	TRBV4-3	CASSPLAGIADTQYF
12	TRBJ1-1	TRBV28	CASSWTGDEAFF
16	TRBJ1-5	TRBV28	CSSSLYRGATNQPQHF
13	TRBJ2-1	TRBV27	CASSLGEVNEQFF
13	TRBJ2-3	TRBV20-1	CSARAGGADTQYF
16	TRBJ2-7	TRBV28	CASSSLPGLAAYEQYF
12	TRBJ1-1	TRBV7-9	CASSSGAAEAFF
14	TRBJ1-1	TRBV5-4	CASKSSGGNTEAFF
16	TRBJ2-1	TRBV7-8	CASSGWPNTGYNEQFF
12	TRBJ2-5	TRBV20-1	CSASPRAGTQYF
14	TRBJ2-5	TRBV28	CASSPGLEQETQYF
14	TRBJ2-3	TRBV29-1	CSVEMARGADTQYF
14	TRBJ2-7	TRBV7-7	CASSPAGSSYEQYF
16	TRBJ1-2	TRBV11-2	CASSSLVEGTNYGYTF
16	TRBJ2-1	TRBV4-2	CASSQGAGYGNNEQFF
15	TRBJ2-7	TRBV20-1	CSARDLASGSYEQYF
14	TRBJ2-2	TRBV6-2/TRBV6-3	CASSLQGLARELFF
14	TRBJ2-7	TRBV9	CASSRGGPSYEQYF
15	TRBJ2-1	TRBV6-5	CASSYSTGGLDEQFF
14	TRBJ2-7	TRBV7-6	CASSSEDGFYEQYF
15	TRBJ2-3	TRBV28	CASSKIAGATDTQYF
14	TRBJ1-6	TRBV5-1	CASTEGGSNSPLHF
14	TRBJ2-3	TRBV29-1	CSVEYRDRGDTQYF
15	TRBJ1-5	TRBV7-9	CASSLEGTDNQPQHF
15	TRBJ2-1	TRBV9	CASSETDSSYNEQFF
15	TRBJ2-1	TRBV12-3/TRBV12-4	CASSLTSASYNEQFF
14	TRBJ2-7	TRBV4-1	CASSQDRGPYEQYF
15	TRBJ2-1	TRBV12-3/TRBV12-4	CASSSGGGAVNEQFF
18	TRBJ1-1	TRBV23-1	CASSQRWTGRVPRTEAFF
17	TRBJ2-2	TRBV7-8	CASSLFPSVGNTGELFF
19	TRBJ2-3	TRBV28	CASSSTFGPSWFGTDTQYF